The following is a T cell receptor beta chain sequence with its context. The antigen remains unidentified. The sample originates from a study of cytomegalovirus exposure and HLA in healthy donors. General study results and limits: There were under 200 TCR beta chains listed as cytomegalovirus-associated. Within an earlier analysis, most TCR beta V segments proved productive either about 87% or about 30% of the time. Upon later analysis, HLA-associated TCR beta chains proved more clonally expanded than other, equally common chains.

This CDR3 has 14 residues. V lost 5 bases and J lost 2, with 13 bases in between. Germline V gene lookup returns CDR1 MNHEY and CDR2 SMNVEV (reference sequence). 13 Jbeta primers and 60 Vbeta primers were used for the PCR. Assay: immunoSEQ multiplex PCR; the TCRdb copy retains only in-frame clones and omits some. The sample carries 100,000 to 150,000 clones, approximately 80% recorded once. This receptor was taken from a woman aged 40-49 years in good health and CMV-seropositive. Sequencing was performed on PBMCs. The V gene is TRBV27, the J gene TRBJ2-7; tentatively, D is TRBD2 (5 bases). The CDR3, as DNA: TGTGCCAGCAGTCCGGCGGGTCCAACCTACGAGCAGTACTTC. Its protein product is CASSPAGPTYEQYF.